This T cell receptor (beta chain) appears in the sequencing data of a study of blood T cell repertoires in COVID-19. Between the trimmed V and J ends, which lost 5 bases and 4 bases, there was a span of 9 bases. CDR1 SGHNT and CDR2 YENEEA come from the germline V gene. The CDR3 is made up of 14 amino acids. Per the original data handling: Amplified reference gene primers provided the basis for estimating nucleated cell counts. Repertoires were generated with immunoSEQ multiplex PCR, while TCRdb's copy carries only in-frame clones and drops some. V and J calls plus clone size are reproduced from that table; the DNA served to infer D and trimming. The profile shows about 250,000 clones, approximately 82% of them singletons.

The genes are TRBV11-3 and TRBJ2-6, with a possible D match to TRBD1 (5 bases). The sequence came from a woman aged 80 or over with active or convalescent COVID-19. Sequencing used peripheral blood. Here the CDR3 DNA reads TGTGCCAGCAGCCAGGGCTACGGGGCCAACGTCCTGACTTTC. It codes for CASSQGYGANVLTF.